This T cell receptor beta chain comes out of a study of early T cells in non-severe SARS-CoV-2 infection. At least ten counts were recorded for this clonotype. After removal of 5 bases from V and 5 bases from J, the junction contained 13 bases not matched to a gene. Germline assignment: CDR1 MDHEN and CDR2 SYDVKM. The CDR3 sequence is 16 residues long. Each cDNA molecule carried a unique molecular identifier. One entry per CDR3 protein, called by TCRdb with MiXCR from the 5' RACE reads. The table lists fewer than 60,000 distinct CDR3 sequences, about 4% of them singletons, with 6% in the top ten. Input material: whole blood. The receptor was derived from an adult who was a healthcare worker with PCR-confirmed SARS-CoV-2 infection or an uninfected control (not recorded which). The chain combines TRBV28 with TRBJ2-7, with 9 positions matching TRBD1. CDR3 nucleotides: TGTGCCAGCAGTGGACCGGGACAGGGCTGGGGTGACGAGCAGTACTTC. It is translated as CASSGPGQGWGDEQYF.